This TCR beta chain was sequenced for a study of CD4 T cells in relation to SARS-CoV-2 and coronaviruses. Background on the study: TCR beta CDR3s were sequenced after 10-day antigen culture of PBMCs.

The unexposed donors gave CD4+ T cells in about 2010-2018, prior to COVID-19. After roughly ten days of culture, CD4+ T cells were isolated. As cell numbers allowed, unexposed-donor CD4+ T cells faced SARS-CoV-2 S/N and four cold-coronavirus spikes. Each well had 2.1 million or so PBMCs in about 5% human AB serum with IL-2. Comments on this clone: Its antigen is as yet unknown.

CDR1 is SGHDT, CDR2 YYEEEE, per germline. The V end was cut by 5 bases, the J end by 6 bases, with 15 bases between. The CDR3 is 14 amino acids. Produced via immunoSEQ multiplex PCR; TCRdb's table is partial and in-frame only. The sample holds 15,000 to 20,000 clones, about 77% seen once. This clonotype originated in a human donor in good health. The genes are TRBV5-6 and TRBJ1-5; a possible D gene is TRBD1 (6 bases). Sequenced sample: CD4+ T cells from PBMCs, cultured in vitro. The CDR3 DNA reads TGTGCCAGCAGTTCCGGGAGCAGGGGTCAGCCCCAGCATTTT. As protein: CASSSGSRGQPQHF. The whole variable domain, remainder taken from reference TRBV5-6 and TRBJ1-5, is DAGVTQSPTHLIKTRGQQVTLRCSPKSGHDTVSWYQQALGQGPQFIFQYYEEEERQRGNFPDRFSGHQFPNYSSELNVNALLLGDSALYLCASSSGSRGQPQHFGDGTRLSIL.